This T cell receptor beta chain was found in a study of a mutant IDH1 vaccine in newly diagnosed glioma. Turning to the study itself: Previous treatment comprised radiotherapy, temozolomide, or both, mostly both.

This table comes from immunoSEQ multiplex PCR, and its TCRdb copy is limited to in-frame clones, with some not included. The sample lists some 29,000 clones, around 79% occurring once. As for time point: week 35, safety follow-up. One vaccine dose held 300 ug of mutant IDH1 20-mer peptide and came with topical imiquimod. Eight vaccinations went to patients in weeks 1, 3, 5, 7, 11, 15, 19, 23. In regard to this clone: The antigen is undetermined.

This TCR derives from a woman aged 25 to 39 with glioma. Some clones in this sample may be carry-over from other donors' samples. Here the sequenced sample was PBMCs, taken from a glioma patient whose treatment included an IDH1 peptide vaccine.

In DNA, the CDR3 is TGCGCCAGCAGCCCCCGGCGGGGGTTTCGCAATCAGCCCCAGCATTTT. Encoded protein: CASSPRRGFRNQPQHF. The chain couples TRBV4-1 to TRBJ1-5, with D possibly TRBD1 on 5 matching bases. This CDR3 has 16 residues. V dropped 4 bases and J dropped 2 bases, with 15 bases sitting between them. The germline V gene encodes CDR1 MGHRA and CDR2 YSYEKL.